Following are 26 T cell receptor beta chains from one sample sequenced in a study of human T cells and chemical hapten exposure. As to time point: pre-sensitization, week 0. The treatment here: therapeutic diphenylcyclopropenone sensitization with weekly scalp DPC. From the RACE reads, TCRdb called clonotypes with MiXCR, one entry per CDR3 protein. This sample has fewer than 200,000 distinct CDR3 sequences, with under 35% found just once. The sample in question was whole blood, obtained in connection with sensitization to the hapten diphenylcyclopropenone (DPC). Source of these receptors: a young woman with alopecia areata. Some clones in this sample may be carry-over from other donors' samples.

A few counts support this clonotype. The V gene is TRBV28, the J gene TRBJ2-4; 11 bases line up with TRBD1. Germline V gene sequence: CDR1 MDHEN, CDR2 SYDVKM. The CDR3 consists of 16 residues. The V gene end was trimmed by 3 bases and the J gene end by 6 bases; junction bases not matched to a gene: 7. This CDR3 reads CASSFLFGTGGNIQYF. DNA for the CDR3: TGTGCCAGCAGTTTTCTTTTTGGGACAGGGGGAAACATTCAGTACTTC.

This clonotype was seen a few times. The chain couples TRBV29-1 to TRBJ2-1, with unresolved D. CDR1 is SQVTM, CDR2 ANQGSEA, per germline. Trimming took 6 bases from V and 7 from J, leaving 10 bases between them. The CDR3 has 11 residues. The CDR3 spells CSVGLVNEQFF. DNA for the CDR3: TGCAGCGTGGGCCTCGTGAATGAGCAGTTCTTC.

The rearrangement joins TRBV5-1 to TRBJ2-1; 9 nucleotides agree with TRBD2. This CDR3 is built from 14 residues. CDR1 is SGHRS, CDR2 YFSETQ, per germline. The J segment lost 7 bases and the V segment lost 4 bases, leaving 6 bases of the junction unmatched. The chain's CDR3 is CASSDSGSGNEQFF. CDR3 DNA sequence: TGCGCCAGCAGCGATAGCGGGAGTGGAAATGAGCAGTTCTTC. Together with reference TRBV5-1 and TRBJ2-1, the CDR3 gives the full variable domain: KAGVTQTPRYLIKTRGQQVTLSCSPISGHRSVSWYQQTPGQGLQFLFEYFSETQRNKGNFPGRFSGRQFSNSRSEMNVSTLELGDSALYLCASSDSGSGNEQFFGPGTRLTVL.

V and J are TRBV29-1 and TRBJ1-1; tentative D call: TRBD1 (5 bases). This CDR3 is built from 12 residues. Looked up from germline, CDR1 is SQVTM and CDR2 is ANQGSEA. The V and J ends lost 7 bases and 1 base respectively, with 10 bases between them. This CDR3 reads CSGGLRNTEAFF. In DNA form, the CDR3 reads TGCAGCGGGGGACTCAGGAACACTGAAGCTTTCTTT.

This sequence joins TRBV6-6 and TRBJ2-1; maybe TRBD1 (6 bases). The CDR3 has 15 amino acids. Germline V CDR1 and CDR2: MNHNY, SVGAGI (reference sequence). V gave up 6 bases and J gave up 0 bases, with 12 bases separating them. For the CDR3, the DNA is TGTGCCAGCAGCTCGGGACAAAACTCCTACAATGAGCAGTTCTTC. Its protein product is CASSSGQNSYNEQFF.

This clonotype occurred many times. The genes are TRBV5-4 and TRBJ1-2, with 10 bases that match TRBD1. There are 14 residues in the CDR3. The V gene end was trimmed by 2 bases and the J gene end by 10 bases; junction bases not matched to a gene: 8. Germline lookup yields CDR1 SGHNT and CDR2 YYREEE (reference sequence). The CDR3 loop is CASSFGQGGASYTF. CDR3 DNA sequence: TGTGCCAGCAGCTTTGGACAGGGGGGAGCCTCCTACACCTTC. Looking up the rest from reference TRBV5-4 and TRBJ1-2 gives the full variable domain: ETGVTQSPTHLIKTRGQQVTLRCSSQSGHNTVSWYQQALGQGPQFIFQYYREEENGRGNFPPRFSGLQFPNYSSELNVNALELDDSALYLCASSFGQGGASYTFGSGTRLTVV.

This chain uses TRBV20-1 with TRBJ1-4, with unresolved D. The CDR3 consists of 14 residues. Germline assignment: CDR1 DFQATT and CDR2 SNEGSKA (reference sequence). The V gene lost 0 bases and the J gene lost 7 bases, with 12 bases spanning the gap. For the CDR3, the DNA is TGCAGTGCTAGAGACCCTCGGAGCGGTGAAAAACTGTTTTTT. Protein: CSARDPRSGEKLFF.

The J gene is TRBJ2-3, the V gene TRBV7-2; D might be TRBD2 (6 bases). Germline lookup yields CDR1 SGHTA and CDR2 FQGNSA. This CDR3 is built from 16 residues. The V end was cut by 2 bases, the J end by 0 bases, with 12 bases between. The DNA for the CDR3 is TGTGCCAGCAGCTTACGGGGGAGGTCTAGCACAGATACGCAGTATTTT. Translated, it gives CASSLRGRSSTDTQYF.

This chain uses TRBV4-1 with TRBJ1-1; D is possibly TRBD1 (5 bases). This CDR3 has 13 residues. V shed 6 bases and J shed 4 bases, with 12 bases lying between them. Germline assignment: CDR1 MGHRA and CDR2 YSYEKL. In DNA, the CDR3 is TGCGCCAGCAGACCCGTAGGGGCCACTGAAGCTTTCTTT. Amino acid sequence: CASRPVGATEAFF.

The rearrangement uses TRBV11-1 and TRBJ1-6, with a possible D match to TRBD1 (6 bases). Looked up from germline, CDR1 is SGHAT and CDR2 is FQDESV (reference sequence). The CDR3 sequence is 17 residues long. V lost 5 bases to trimming and J lost 8 bases, with 22 bases between them. The DNA for the CDR3 is TGTGCCAGCAGCCGATTGATACAGGGTGTACGGGATTCACCCCTCCACTTT. It yields the protein CASSRLIQGVRDSPLHF.

In this sample, this clonotype turned up a few times. The chain carries TRBV6-6 and TRBJ1-6; 9 bases match TRBD1. Germline V gene lookup returns CDR1 MNHNY and CDR2 SVGAGI (reference sequence). This CDR3 has 14 residues. After removal of 6 bases from V and 11 bases from J, the junction contained 8 bases not matched to a gene. The CDR3 loop reads CASSSDRGTTPLHF. In DNA, the CDR3 is TGTGCCAGCAGCTCCGACAGGGGGACTACACCCCTCCACTTT.

The J gene is TRBJ2-2, the V gene TRBV9; D may correspond to TRBD1 or TRBD2 (5 bases each). Germline lookup yields CDR1 SGDLS and CDR2 YYNGEE. This CDR3 comprises 14 residues. Trimming cost V 2 bases and J 9 bases, with 14 bases left between them. This CDR3 reads CASSVGTGRRELFF. CDR3 nucleotide sequence: TGTGCCAGCAGCGTTGGGACGGGAAGGAGGGAGCTGTTTTTT.

This clonotype came up a few times. J is TRBJ1-2 and V is TRBV29-1; D uncertain. Trimming took 4 bases from V and 7 from J, leaving 10 bases between them. The CDR3 sequence is 11 residues long. Germline loops: CDR1 SQVTM, CDR2 ANQGSEA. The CDR3 coding sequence is TGCAGCGTTGGGGTGGGGAGTGGCTACACCTTC. It is translated as CSVGVGSGYTF.

At least ten counts were recorded for this clonotype. This chain connects TRBV30 to TRBJ2-1; D is unresolved. This CDR3 comprises 14 residues. Trimming shortened V by 2 bases and J by 6 bases, and 14 bases separated the two germline ends. Germline values: CDR1 GTSNPN, CDR2 SVGIG (reference sequence). The CDR3 DNA reads as TGTGCCTGGAGTCCTCCCAGACCCGTCAATGAGCAGTTCTTC. It is translated as CAWSPPRPVNEQFF.

The CDR3 sequence is CASTFGRSVSGYTF. Here the CDR3 DNA reads TGTGCCAGCACCTTCGGGAGGTCGGTTAGCGGCTACACCTTC. The chain is built from TRBV5-8 and TRBJ1-2; D is undetermined. Looked up from germline, CDR1 is SGHTS and CDR2 is YDEGEE. The V gene lost 6 bases and the J gene lost 8 bases, with 20 bases spanning the gap. This CDR3 contains 14 residues.

The chain carries TRBV20-1 and TRBJ1-5, with D perhaps TRBD1 (5 bases). Per the germline V gene, CDR1 is DFQATT and CDR2 is SNEGSKA (reference sequence). The ends were cut back, 0 bases at V and 6 bases at J, with 12 bases in the middle. The CDR3 is 14 residues long. The CDR3 here is CSAREQVGGQPQHF. The CDR3 coding sequence is TGCAGTGCTAGAGAACAGGTGGGAGGTCAGCCCCAGCATTTT.

This clonotype has just a few counts. The V call is TRBV2, the J call TRBJ1-3, with D perhaps matching TRBD1 (5 bases). V was shortened by 7 bases and J by 3 bases, with 10 bases between the two germline ends. Germline V lookup: CDR1 SNHLY, CDR2 FYNNEI. The CDR3 has 13 amino acids. In DNA form, the CDR3 reads TGTGCCAGCACGAGGGGCCTTGGAAACACCATATATTTT. Translating it yields CASTRGLGNTIYF. Full variable domain (rest looked up from reference TRBV2 and TRBJ1-3): EPEVTQTPSHQVTQMGQEVILRCVPISNHLYFYWYRQILGQKVEFLVSFYNNEISEKSEIFDDQFSVERPDGSNFTLKIRSTKLEDSAMYFCASTRGLGNTIYFGEGSWLTVV.

This clonotype has a handful of counts. This sequence joins TRBV28 and TRBJ1-4; D unresolved. The CDR3 runs 12 residues. Germline V gene data show CDR1 as MDHEN and CDR2 as SYDVKM. Trimming left V 8 bases short and J 6 bases short, with 10 bases between. The CDR3 is CASLGFDEKLFF. CDR3 DNA sequence: TGTGCCAGCCTGGGATTTGATGAAAAACTGTTTTTT.

V gene TRBV4-2 combines with J gene TRBJ1-1; 8 bases line up with TRBD1. Germline V lookup: CDR1 LGHNA, CDR2 YNFKEQ. V shed 1 base and J 2 bases; nucleotides not matched to a gene: 6. The CDR3 sequence is 16 residues long. CDR3 protein: CASSQVPQGGNTEAFF. CDR3 nucleotide sequence: TGTGCCAGCAGCCAAGTCCCACAGGGGGGTAACACTGAAGCTTTCTTT.

This clonotype showed up many times. The CDR3 DNA reads TGTGCCAGCAGCGTCGGGACAGGCGATCAGCCCCAGCATTTT. It codes for CASSVGTGDQPQHF. This chain joins TRBV9 and TRBJ1-5; 8 nucleotides agree with TRBD1. From germline, CDR1 is SGDLS and CDR2 YYNGEE. Germline trimming cut 2 bases from V and 5 bases from J; bases unmatched to any gene: 3. The CDR3 covers 14 residues.

The V call is TRBV7-8, the J call TRBJ2-4; D call uncertain. The CDR3 loop spans 14 amino acids. Per germline, CDR1 SGHVS and CDR2 FQNEAQ. Trimming left V 5 bases short and J 2 bases short, with 10 bases between. DNA for the CDR3: TGTGCCAGCAGCCCCCAGTGGTCCAAAAACATTCAGTACTTC. This gives the protein CASSPQWSKNIQYF.

This clonotype has a handful of counts. The rearrangement links TRBV29-1 to TRBJ1-1, with D perhaps matching TRBD1 (5 bases). Germline V gene sequence: CDR1 SQVTM, CDR2 ANQGSEA. Trimming pared 3 bases from V and 3 bases from J, leaving 11 bases between. The CDR3 runs to 13 residues. The CDR3 sequence is CSVEAGSYTEAFF. Written as DNA, the CDR3 is TGCAGCGTTGAGGCAGGGTCTTACACTGAAGCTTTCTTT.

This clonotype has more than one count but fewer than ten. The genes are TRBV14 and TRBJ2-6, with D possibly matching TRBD2 (6 bases). Germline lookup yields CDR1 SGHDN and CDR2 FVKESK. Trimming removed 3 bases from V and 13 bases from J, with 13 bases in between. The CDR3 covers 13 residues. CDR3 DNA: TGTGCCAGCAGCCACGGAGGGCCGGAAGTCCTGACTTTC. It codes for CASSHGGPEVLTF.

CDR3 amino acids: CSVEEGAGLWQYF. The CDR3 region has the DNA TGCAGCGTTGAAGAAGGCGCAGGGTTGTGGCAGTACTTC. The chain employs TRBV29-1 and TRBJ2-7; possible D gene TRBD1, 5 bases. Germline CDR1 SQVTM, CDR2 ANQGSEA. V lost 0 bases and J 9 bases, leaving 15 bases between the germline ends. The length of the CDR3 is 13 residues.

The rearrangement joins TRBV6-2 or TRBV6-3 to TRBJ2-7; D gene unclear. This CDR3 is 15 amino acids long. The germline V gene has CDR1 MNHEY and CDR2 SVGEGT. V shed 5 bases and J shed 0 bases, with 14 bases lying between them. CDR3 residues: CASSATRHSSYEQYF. Written as DNA, the CDR3 is TGTGCCAGCAGTGCCACCAGACACTCCTCCTACGAGCAGTACTTC.

The V gene is TRBV10-3, the J gene TRBJ1-1; D may be TRBD1 (6 bases). The V and J ends lost 5 bases and 0 bases respectively, with 13 bases between them. This CDR3 is 15 amino acids long. Germline loops: CDR1 ENHRY, CDR2 SYGVKD. CDR3 sequence (DNA): TGTGCCATCAGTAGAGGGGGACGAATGAACACTGAAGCTTTCTTT. Its translation: CAISRGGRMNTEAFF.